This record looks at one T cell receptor (beta chain) sequence and its context. Its specificity is unknown. This entry is derived from a study of cytomegalovirus exposure and HLA in healthy donors. On the study more broadly: Later analysis reported that the approximately 130 validation repertoires shared the platform of the approximately 690 first-cohort repertoires. Notes on the study in general: Most TCRs appeared rarely, but some public TCRs recurred in many donors.

The data were produced by immunoSEQ multiplex PCR, yet TCRdb's version contains in-frame clones alone and is incomplete. The sample includes roughly 130,000 clones, almost 90% of them seen just once. The CDR3 loop spans 15 amino acids. Germline assignment: CDR1 SGHRS and CDR2 YFSETQ. V was clipped by 4 bases and J by 2 bases; unmatched bases: 5. The chain links TRBV5-1 to TRBJ2-5, with 10 positions matching TRBD2. Sequenced material: PBMCs. This receptor was obtained from a man aged 25-40 years in good health and CMV-seronegative. Here the CDR3 reads CASSVGLAEQETQYF. In nucleotides, the CDR3 is TGCGCCAGCAGCGTTGGACTAGCGGAACAAGAGACCCAGTACTTC.